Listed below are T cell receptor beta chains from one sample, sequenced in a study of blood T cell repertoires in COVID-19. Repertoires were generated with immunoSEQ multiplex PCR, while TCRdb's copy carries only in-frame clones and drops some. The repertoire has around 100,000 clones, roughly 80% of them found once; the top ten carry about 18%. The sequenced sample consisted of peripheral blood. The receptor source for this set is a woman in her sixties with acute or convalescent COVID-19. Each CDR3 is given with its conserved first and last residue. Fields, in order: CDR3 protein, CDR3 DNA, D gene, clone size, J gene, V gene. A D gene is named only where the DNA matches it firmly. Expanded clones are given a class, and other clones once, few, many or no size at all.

CASSLRTGSGNTIYF | TGTGCCAGCAGCTTACGGACAGGGTCTGGAAACACCATATATTTT | TRBD1 | . | TRBJ1-3 | TRBV5-6
CAWNRDRDTGELFF | TGTGCCTGGAACCGGGACAGGGACACCGGGGAGCTGTTTTTT | TRBD1 | once | TRBJ2-2 | TRBV30
CASSTWDSFYEQYF | TGTGCCAGTAGTACCTGGGACTCCTTCTACGAGCAGTACTTC | . | . | TRBJ2-7 | TRBV19
CASNPRTGVYEQYF | TGTGCCAGCAATCCGAGGACAGGGGTTTACGAGCAGTACTTC | TRBD1 | few | TRBJ2-7 | TRBV6-7
CASSQEVAGNQPQHF | TGCGCCAGCAGCCAAGAGGTGGCGGGAAATCAGCCCCAGCATTTT | . | . | TRBJ1-5 | TRBV4-1
CASSRTSGAADTQYF | TGTGCCAGCAGTAGGACTAGCGGGGCCGCAGATACGCAGTATTTT | TRBD2 | . | TRBJ2-3 | TRBV7-3
CASTPHMNTEAFF | TGTGCCAGCACCCCCCACATGAACACTGAAGCTTTCTTT | . | . | TRBJ1-1 | TRBV7-2
CASKPLAGSTDTQYF | TGTGCCAGCAAACCACTAGCGGGGAGCACAGATACGCAGTATTTT | TRBD2 | . | TRBJ2-3 | TRBV9
CASSPAGGDYGYTF | TGCGCCAGCAGCCCAGCAGGGGGAGATTATGGCTACACCTTC | TRBD1 | . | TRBJ1-2 | TRBV5-1
CASRGTGENTEAFF | TGTGCCAGCCGAGGGACAGGGGAGAACACTGAAGCTTTCTTT | TRBD1 | . | TRBJ1-1 | TRBV7-9
CASFRDLNTEAFF | TGTGCCAGCTTCAGGGATTTGAACACTGAAGCTTTCTTT | . | once | TRBJ1-1 | TRBV2
CASREGGWGNQPQHF | TGTGCCAGCAGGGAGGGTGGCTGGGGCAATCAGCCCCAGCATTTT | . | . | TRBJ1-5 | TRBV6-5
CASSNRGGSNQPQHF | TGTGCCAGCAGCAACAGGGGTGGGAGCAATCAGCCCCAGCATTTT | TRBD1 | . | TRBJ1-5 | TRBV6-2/TRBV6-3
CASSPLLAGGVNGYTF | TGTGCCAGCAGCCCCCTACTGGCGGGGGGTGTAAATGGCTACACCTTC | . | few | TRBJ1-2 | TRBV11-2
CASSLVGRGTGTEAFF | TGCGCCAGCAGCTTAGTAGGCAGGGGTACGGGCACTGAAGCTTTCTTT | . | . | TRBJ1-1 | TRBV5-1
CASTTRARGGVEKLFF | TGTGCCAGCACCACCAGGGCGAGGGGGGGCGTTGAAAAACTGTTTTTT | . | once | TRBJ1-4 | TRBV13
CASSPGQRNTEAFF | TGTGCCAGCAGCCCGGGACAGAGGAACACTGAAGCTTTCTTT | TRBD1 | once | TRBJ1-1 | TRBV9
CASTPGYQGGYTF | TGTGCCAGCACCCCGGGCTACCAGGGGGGCTACACCTTC | . | . | TRBJ1-2 | TRBV28
CASRQTLPMNTEAFF | TGTGCCAGCAGGCAGACACTCCCGATGAACACTGAAGCTTTCTTT | . | . | TRBJ1-1 | TRBV7-9
CASSQGRNGYTF | TGTGCCAGCAGCCAGGGCAGGAACGGCTACACCTTC | . | . | TRBJ1-2 | TRBV3-1/TRBV3-2
CASIAEYYGYTF | TGTGCCAGCATCGCGGAGTACTATGGCTACACCTTC | . | . | TRBJ1-2 | TRBV2
CASAGVNYGYTF | TGTGCCAGCGCAGGGGTTAACTATGGCTACACCTTC | . | . | TRBJ1-2 | TRBV2
CASFRGSGANVLTF | TGTGCCAGCTTCAGGGGGTCTGGGGCCAACGTCCTGACTTTC | TRBD1 | few | TRBJ2-6 | TRBV7-2
CASSLGLHQETQYF | TGTGCCAGCAGCTTGGGACTCCACCAAGAGACCCAGTACTTC | . | . | TRBJ2-5 | TRBV7-2
CASSVTGGAITEAFF | TGCGCCAGCAGCGTGACAGGGGGCGCCATCACTGAAGCTTTCTTT | TRBD1 | . | TRBJ1-1 | TRBV5-1
CASSTSSYNEQFF | TGTGCCAGTAGTACCAGCTCCTACAATGAGCAGTTCTTC | . | . | TRBJ2-1 | TRBV19
CASSTLTSGEIYEQYF | TGTGCCAGCAGCACCCTGACTAGCGGGGAGATCTACGAGCAGTACTTC | TRBD2 | . | TRBJ2-7 | TRBV5-4